This T cell receptor beta chain was sequenced in a study of OX40 agonist ivuxolimab in advanced cancers. The V gene's germline CDR1 is SGHAT and CDR2 FQNNGV. The CDR3 has 10 residues. TCRdb's copy holds only in-frame clones and misses some; the assay was immunoSEQ multiplex PCR. The sample has tens of thousands of clones; 84% are singletons. This clone showed up just once. The sequenced sample was CD4+ or CD8+ T cells sorted from blood, obtained in a trial of the OX40 agonist ivuxolimab. The chain combines TRBV11-2 with TRBJ1-1; D unclear. This TCR came from an adult with an advanced solid tumor such as melanoma, head and neck, liver or kidney cancer. The CDR3 nucleotides read TGTGTGAGAAGGGCCACTGAAGCTTTCTTT. Its protein product is CVRRATEAFF.